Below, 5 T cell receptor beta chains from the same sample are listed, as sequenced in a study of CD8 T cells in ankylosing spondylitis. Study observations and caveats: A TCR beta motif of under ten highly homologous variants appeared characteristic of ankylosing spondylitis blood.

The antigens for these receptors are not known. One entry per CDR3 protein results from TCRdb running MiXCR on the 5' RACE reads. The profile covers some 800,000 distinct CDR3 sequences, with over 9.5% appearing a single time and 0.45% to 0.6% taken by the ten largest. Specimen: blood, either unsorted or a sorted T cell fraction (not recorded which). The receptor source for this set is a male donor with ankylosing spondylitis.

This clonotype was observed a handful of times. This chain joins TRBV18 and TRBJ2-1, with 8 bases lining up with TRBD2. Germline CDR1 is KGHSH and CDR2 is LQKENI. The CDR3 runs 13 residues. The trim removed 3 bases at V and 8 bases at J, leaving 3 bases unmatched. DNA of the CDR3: TGTGCCAGCTCACCGGGGACTAGAGATGAGCAGTTCTTC. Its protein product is CASSPGTRDEQFF.

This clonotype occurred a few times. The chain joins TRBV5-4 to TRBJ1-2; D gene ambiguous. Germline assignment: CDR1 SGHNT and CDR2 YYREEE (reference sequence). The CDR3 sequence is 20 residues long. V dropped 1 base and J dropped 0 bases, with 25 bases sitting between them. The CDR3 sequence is CASSLSRVSGRRFPNYGYTF. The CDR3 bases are TGTGCCAGCAGCTTGAGTAGGGTCAGTGGCCGACGATTCCCTAACTATGGCTACACCTTC.

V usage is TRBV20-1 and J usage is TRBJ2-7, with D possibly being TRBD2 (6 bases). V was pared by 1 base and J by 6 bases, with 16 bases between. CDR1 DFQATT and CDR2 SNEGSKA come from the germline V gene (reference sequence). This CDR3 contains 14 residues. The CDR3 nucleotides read TGCAGTGCTAGAGGGGCGGGGCCTCAAACCGAGCAGTACTTC. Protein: CSARGAGPQTEQYF.

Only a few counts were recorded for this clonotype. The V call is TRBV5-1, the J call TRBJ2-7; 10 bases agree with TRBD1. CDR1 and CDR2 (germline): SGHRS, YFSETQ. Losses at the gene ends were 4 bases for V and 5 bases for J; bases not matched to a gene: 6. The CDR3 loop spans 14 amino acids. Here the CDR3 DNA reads TGCGCCAGCAGCCCGGACAGGGGGAATGACGAGCAGTACTTC. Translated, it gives CASSPDRGNDEQYF.

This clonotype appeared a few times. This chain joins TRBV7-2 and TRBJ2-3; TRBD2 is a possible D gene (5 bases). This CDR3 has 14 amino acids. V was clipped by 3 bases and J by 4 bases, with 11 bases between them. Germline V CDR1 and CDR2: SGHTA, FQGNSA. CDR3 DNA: TGTGCCAGCAGCTTCCCGGGATTCGCAGATACGCAGTATTTT. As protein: CASSFPGFADTQYF.